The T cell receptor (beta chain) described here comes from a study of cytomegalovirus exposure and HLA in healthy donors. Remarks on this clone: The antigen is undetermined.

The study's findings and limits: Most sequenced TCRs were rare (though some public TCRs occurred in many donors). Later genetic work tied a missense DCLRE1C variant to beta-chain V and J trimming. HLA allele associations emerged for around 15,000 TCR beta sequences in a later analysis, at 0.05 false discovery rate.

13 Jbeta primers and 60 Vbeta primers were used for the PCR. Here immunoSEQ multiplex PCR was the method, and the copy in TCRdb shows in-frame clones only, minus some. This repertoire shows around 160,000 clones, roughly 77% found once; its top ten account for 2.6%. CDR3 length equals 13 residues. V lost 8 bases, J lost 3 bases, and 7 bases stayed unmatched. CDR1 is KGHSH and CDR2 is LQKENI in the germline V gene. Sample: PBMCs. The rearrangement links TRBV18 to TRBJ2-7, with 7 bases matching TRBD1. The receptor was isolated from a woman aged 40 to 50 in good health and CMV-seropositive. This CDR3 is CASRGTALYEQYF. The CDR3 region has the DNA TGTGCCAGCAGGGGGACAGCCCTCTACGAGCAGTACTTC.